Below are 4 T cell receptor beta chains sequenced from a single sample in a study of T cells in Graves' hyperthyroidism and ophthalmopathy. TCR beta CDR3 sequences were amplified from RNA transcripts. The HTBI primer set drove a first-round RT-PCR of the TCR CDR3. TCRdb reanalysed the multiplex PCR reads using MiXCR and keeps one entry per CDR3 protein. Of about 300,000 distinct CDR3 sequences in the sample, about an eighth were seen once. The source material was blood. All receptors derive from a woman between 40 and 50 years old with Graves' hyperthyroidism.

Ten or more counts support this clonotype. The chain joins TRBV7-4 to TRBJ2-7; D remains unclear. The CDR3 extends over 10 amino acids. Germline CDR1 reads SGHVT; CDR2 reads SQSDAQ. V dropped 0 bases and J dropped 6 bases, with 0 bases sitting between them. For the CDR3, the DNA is TGTGCCAGCAGCTTAGCCGAGCAGTACTTC. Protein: CASSLAEQYF.

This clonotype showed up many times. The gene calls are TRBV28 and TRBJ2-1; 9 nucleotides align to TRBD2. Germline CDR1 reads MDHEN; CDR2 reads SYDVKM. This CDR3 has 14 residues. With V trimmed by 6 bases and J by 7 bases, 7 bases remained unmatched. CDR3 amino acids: CASRVLAGFNEQFF. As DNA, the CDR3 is TGTGCCAGCAGGGTTCTAGCGGGATTTAATGAGCAGTTCTTC.

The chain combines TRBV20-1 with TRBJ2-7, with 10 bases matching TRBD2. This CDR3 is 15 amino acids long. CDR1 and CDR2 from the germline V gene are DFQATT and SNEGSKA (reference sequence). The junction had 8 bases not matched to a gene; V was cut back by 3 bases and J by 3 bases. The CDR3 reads CSARDSGRNVYEQYF. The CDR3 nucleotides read TGCAGTGCTAGGGATAGCGGGAGGAACGTCTACGAGCAGTACTTC.

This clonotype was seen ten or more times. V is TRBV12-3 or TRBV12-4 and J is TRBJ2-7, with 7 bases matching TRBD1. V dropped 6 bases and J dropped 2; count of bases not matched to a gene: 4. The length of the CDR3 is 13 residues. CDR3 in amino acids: CASSQQGAYEQYF. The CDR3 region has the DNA TGTGCCAGCAGCCAGCAGGGGGCCTACGAGCAGTACTTC.